A single sample is the source of the 22 T cell receptor beta chains below, sequenced in a study of OX40 agonist ivuxolimab in advanced cancers. Profiling relied on immunoSEQ multiplex PCR, and the TCRdb table lists in-frame clones only, not all of them. The table includes about 110,000 clones, approximately 90% detected once. The sequencing here drew on CD4+ or CD8+ T cells sorted from blood, taken in a trial of the OX40 agonist ivuxolimab. The receptor set was obtained from an adult with an advanced solid tumor such as melanoma, head and neck, liver or kidney cancer.

This rearrangement joins TRBV19 to TRBJ1-4; D remains unclear. This CDR3 is 16 amino acids long. The V end was cut by 3 bases, the J end by 7 bases, with 18 bases between. The germline V gene has CDR1 LNHDA and CDR2 SQIVND (reference sequence). CDR3 nucleotides: TGTGCCAGTAGTATTATCGGTCCAGGCGGGTCTGAAAAACTGTTTTTT. Translated, it gives CASSIIGPGGSEKLFF.

The genes are TRBV2 and TRBJ2-7, with D unclear. Trimming shortened V by 7 bases and J by 9 bases, and 16 bases separated the two germline ends. The CDR3 consists of 12 residues. The germline V gene has CDR1 SNHLY and CDR2 FYNNEI. CDR3 residues: CASNREGVWQYF. In DNA form, the CDR3 reads TGTGCCAGCAATCGCGAAGGTGTGTGGCAGTACTTC.

This chain connects TRBV19 to TRBJ1-4, with D hard to call. Germline lookup yields CDR1 LNHDA and CDR2 SQIVND (reference sequence). The CDR3 has 14 residues. V shed 2 bases and J shed 8 bases, with 12 bases lying between them. CDR3 DNA sequence: TGTGCCAGTAGTATATTGGGAAGCGGAGAAAAACTGTTTTTT. This gives the protein CASSILGSGEKLFF.

The chain joins TRBV19 to TRBJ1-2, with D tentatively TRBD1 (6 bases). The CDR3 sequence is 13 residues long. Germline V gene data show CDR1 as LNHDA and CDR2 as SQIVND (reference sequence). Trimming removed 7 bases at V and 4 bases at J, with 13 bases between. In nucleotides, the CDR3 is TGTGCCAGTAATGAAGGACAGTCCTATGGCTACACCTTC. This translates into CASNEGQSYGYTF. The whole variable domain, remainder taken from reference TRBV19 and TRBJ1-2, is DGGITQSPKYLFRKEGQNVTLSCEQNLNHDAMYWYRQDPGQGLRLIYYSQIVNDFQKGDIAEGYSVSREKKESFPLTVTSAQKNPTAFYLCASNEGQSYGYTFGSGTRLTVV.

The chain links TRBV6-1 to TRBJ2-3; D is possibly TRBD2 (5 bases). The germline gives CDR1 MNHNS, CDR2 SASEGT. Between the trimmed V and J ends, which lost 4 bases and 6 bases, there was a span of 14 bases. The CDR3 is made up of 14 amino acids. The CDR3 protein is CASSGHGLGDTQYF. The CDR3 region has the DNA TGTGCCAGCAGTGGACACGGACTGGGGGATACGCAGTATTTT.

This chain links TRBV18 with TRBJ1-1, with TRBD1 matching 9 bases. CDR1 KGHSH and CDR2 LQKENI come from the germline V gene. Trimming took 1 base from V and 4 from J; bases not matched to a gene: 4. The CDR3 has 15 residues. The CDR3 reads CASSPRVTGGTEAFF. DNA of the CDR3: TGTGCCAGCTCACCACGGGTGACAGGGGGCACTGAAGCTTTCTTT. Looking up the rest from reference TRBV18 and TRBJ1-1 gives the full variable domain: NAGVMQNPRHLVRRRGQEARLRCSPMKGHSHVYWYRQLPEEGLKFMVYLQKENIIDESGMPKERFSAEFPKEGPSILRIQQVVRGDSAAYFCASSPRVTGGTEAFFGQGTRLTVV.

The rearrangement uses TRBV9 and TRBJ1-3; D ambiguous. Germline assignment: CDR1 SGDLS and CDR2 YYNGEE. This CDR3 has 15 amino acids. V lost 4 bases, J lost 0 bases, and 11 bases lay in between. CDR3 sequence reads: CASSPGRVSGNTIYF. In nucleotides, the CDR3 is TGTGCCAGCAGCCCCGGCCGAGTCTCTGGAAACACCATATATTTT.

V usage is TRBV5-6 and J usage is TRBJ2-1, with 8 bases lining up with TRBD2. Germline V CDR1 and CDR2: SGHDT, YYEEEE. There are 15 residues in the CDR3. The V and J ends lost 5 bases and 9 bases, in that order; junction bases with no gene match: 13. The CDR3 is CASSRRGLVGGEQFF. The CDR3, as DNA: TGTGCCAGCAGTCGAAGGGGACTAGTGGGGGGTGAGCAGTTCTTC.

V usage is TRBV18 and J usage is TRBJ1-6; D is unclear. Germline lookup yields CDR1 KGHSH and CDR2 LQKENI. V gave up 5 bases and J gave up 3 bases, with 11 bases separating them. This CDR3 is built from 15 residues. For the CDR3, the DNA is TGTGCCAGCTCAACGACCGCAGTCTATAATTCACCCCTCCACTTT. It yields the protein CASSTTAVYNSPLHF.

This rearrangement joins TRBV9 to TRBJ1-3, with no clear D. V lost 0 bases and J 0 bases, leaving 7 bases between the germline ends. The CDR3 runs to 15 residues. The germline V gene encodes CDR1 SGDLS and CDR2 YYNGEE. CDR3 in amino acids: CASSVGLLSGNTIYF. CDR3 coding DNA: TGTGCCAGCAGCGTAGGTTTGCTCTCTGGAAACACCATATATTTT. Full variable domain (outside the CDR3, taken from reference TRBV9 and TRBJ1-3): DSGVTQTPKHLITATGQRVTLRCSPRSGDLSVYWYQQSLDQGLQFLIQYYNGEERAKGNILERFSAQQFPDLHSELNLSSLELGDSALYFCASSVGLLSGNTIYFGEGSWLTVV.

The CDR3 is CAAQGAYGNTIYF. The DNA of the CDR3 is TGTGCCGCACAGGGGGCATATGGAAACACCATATATTTT. The chain recombines TRBV6-1 with TRBJ1-3, with 9 bases fitting TRBD1. The ends lost 11 bases at V and 3 bases at J; junction bases unmatched: 5. The CDR3 spans 13 residues. In germline, CDR1 is MNHNS, CDR2 SASEGT.

This clone was seen once. The rearrangement links TRBV7-2 to TRBJ2-7; a possible D gene is TRBD1 (5 bases). The germline V gene has CDR1 SGHTA and CDR2 FQGNSA. V was cut by 0 bases and J by 3 bases, with 9 bases left in between. The length of the CDR3 is 14 residues. CDR3 DNA: TGTGCCAGCAGCTTAGCGGCAGGGAACTACGAGCAGTACTTC. It specifies CASSLAAGNYEQYF.

The chain recombines TRBV19 with TRBJ2-5, with 7 bases identical to TRBD2. The J segment lost 0 bases and the V segment lost 4 bases, leaving 8 bases of the junction unmatched. Germline V CDR1 and CDR2: LNHDA, SQIVND (reference sequence). This CDR3 contains 16 residues. The CDR3 nucleotides read TGTGCCAGTAGTACGTCGACTAGCCTGTACCAAGAGACCCAGTACTTC. Residues: CASSTSTSLYQETQYF.

This chain joins TRBV27 and TRBJ2-7; D remains unclear. The CDR3 has 13 residues. Germline-derived CDR1 and CDR2 are MNHEY and SMNVEV (reference sequence). V lost 8 bases and J 0 bases, leaving 11 bases between the germline ends. CDR3 DNA: TGTGCCAGCCGCCGGGCCAGCTCCTACGAGCAGTACTTC. Its translation: CASRRASSYEQYF.

The gene calls are TRBV6-6 and TRBJ2-6; tentatively, D is TRBD1 (6 bases). The germline CDR1 and CDR2 sequences are MNHNY and SVGAGI (reference sequence). The CDR3 covers 14 residues. With 8 bases removed from V and 2 bases from J, the gap between germline ends came to 10 bases. As DNA, the CDR3 is TGTGCCAGCCGGACAGCAGCTGGGGCCAACGTCCTGACTTTC. Its translation is CASRTAAGANVLTF.

The rearrangement links TRBV25-1 to TRBJ1-2; D ambiguous. The CDR3 is made up of 13 amino acids. CDR1 and CDR2 (germline): MGHDK, SYGVNS. V was cut by 2 bases and J by 2 bases, with 6 bases left in between. CDR3 coding DNA: TGTGCCAGCAGTGAAACACTAAACTATGGCTACACCTTC. Translation: CASSETLNYGYTF.

The chain uses TRBV19 and TRBJ2-2; 7 bases line up with TRBD1. Germline V gene data show CDR1 as LNHDA and CDR2 as SQIVND (reference sequence). With V trimmed by 5 bases and J by 6 bases, 3 bases remained unmatched. The CDR3 covers 13 residues. The CDR3 is CASSDRAAGELFF. CDR3 in DNA: TGTGCCAGTAGTGACAGGGCGGCCGGGGAGCTGTTTTTT.

The chain is built from TRBV30 and TRBJ2-3; no reliable D call. The V and J ends lost 2 bases and 4 bases respectively, with 10 bases between them. Germline loops: CDR1 GTSNPN, CDR2 SVGIG (reference sequence). This CDR3 spans 13 amino acids. The CDR3 loop reads CAWSRTSADTQYF. DNA for the CDR3: TGTGCCTGGAGTAGGACCTCAGCAGATACGCAGTATTTT.

This rearrangement joins TRBV21-1 to TRBJ2-7; the listed D gene, TRBD2, was not tested against the DNA. TRBV21-1 is a recognized pseudogene. The length of the CDR3 is 16 residues. This CDR3 is CASSRLGGLGLGEQYF. The DNA of the CDR3 is TGTGCCAGCAGCAGACTTGGAGGACTAGGGCTGGGCGAGCAGTACTTC.

The chain joins TRBV7-3 to TRBJ2-4; possibly TRBD2 for D (6 bases). The germline V gene encodes CDR1 SGHTA and CDR2 FQGTGA. CDR3 length equals 13 residues. Deletions cut 5 bases from V and 5 bases from J, with 10 bases between. CDR3 residues: CASSLPSENIQYF. The CDR3 DNA reads as TGTGCCAGCAGCCTACCTAGCGAAAACATTCAGTACTTC.

The count of this clone is one. This chain links TRBV30 with TRBJ1-1; 9 bases match TRBD1. The CDR3 totals 12 residues. V was clipped by 3 bases and J by 11 bases; unmatched bases: 7. The germline V gene has CDR1 GTSNPN and CDR2 SVGIG (reference sequence). Here the CDR3 reads CAWSEKQGAAFF. Written as DNA, the CDR3 is TGTGCCTGGAGCGAGAAACAGGGGGCGGCTTTCTTT. Combining the CDR3 with reference TRBV30 and TRBJ1-1 gives the whole variable domain SQTIHQWPATLVQPVGSPLSLECTVEGTSNPNLYWYRQAAGRGLQLLFYSVGIGQISSEVPQNLSASRPQDRQFILSSKKLLLSDSGFYLCAWSEKQGAAFFGQGTRLTVV.

This chain joins TRBV7-8 and TRBJ2-7; D possibly corresponds to TRBD1 (6 bases). V was shortened by 5 bases and J by 3 bases, with 8 bases between the two germline ends. The CDR3 is made up of 12 amino acids. Per germline, CDR1 SGHVS and CDR2 FQNEAQ. CDR3 coding DNA: TGTGCCAGCAGCCGGACAGTCTACGAGCAGTACTTC. Residues: CASSRTVYEQYF.